Below are 10 T cell receptor beta chains sequenced from a single sample in a study of blood T cells in healthy people across ages. Primed by a sample-barcoded 5' primer and a J-beta primer mix, a second PCR proceeded for roughly 6 to 12 cycles. TCRdb fed the 5' RACE reads into MiXCR, producing one record per CDR3 protein. The data contain approximately 2,000,000 distinct CDR3 sequences, 39% of them seen just once; the ten biggest clones take up around 23%. Sequencing used blood. The receptors derive from a human donor in good health.

The chain uses TRBV10-3 and TRBJ2-7; D not resolved. Per the germline V gene, CDR1 is ENHRY and CDR2 is SYGVKD. The CDR3 spans 15 residues. V lost 3 bases, J lost 0 bases, and 12 bases lay in between. The DNA for the CDR3 is TGTGCCATCAGTGACCCAGGCTCCGCCTCCTACGAGCAGTACTTC. Amino acids: CAISDPGSASYEQYF.

This clonotype occurred a few times. The V gene is TRBV5-1, the J gene TRBJ2-3, with a tentative D call TRBD2 (6 bases). The germline CDR1 and CDR2 sequences are SGHRS and YFSETQ. Trimming stripped 2 bases from V and 2 bases from J, with 12 bases between. CDR3 length: 15 amino acids. CDR3 DNA sequence: TGCGCCAGCAGCTTAATACCGGGAGTCACAGATACGCAGTATTTT. Encoded protein: CASSLIPGVTDTQYF. The variable domain in full, with the rest retrieved from reference TRBV5-1 and TRBJ2-3, is KAGVTQTPRYLIKTRGQQVTLSCSPISGHRSVSWYQQTPGQGLQFLFEYFSETQRNKGNFPGRFSGRQFSNSRSEMNVSTLELGDSALYLCASSLIPGVTDTQYFGPGTRLTVL.

The chain links TRBV10-3 to TRBJ2-3, with D perhaps TRBD2 (7 bases). V lost 0 bases and J lost 5, with 9 bases in between. The CDR3 has 14 amino acids. The germline gives CDR1 ENHRY, CDR2 SYGVKD. CDR3 region: CAISESGGLDTQYF. CDR3 in DNA: TGTGCCATCAGTGAGTCGGGGGGGCTAGATACGCAGTATTTT.

Note on this clonotype: Compared with germline, one end of the junction differs, possibly owing to a read error. The chain couples TRBV6-5 to TRBJ2-3, with D perhaps TRBD1 or TRBD2 (5 bases each). The length of the CDR3 is 11 residues. Germline loops: CDR1 MNHEY, CDR2 SVGAGI. CDR3 in DNA: TGCGCCAGCAGTCGGGACGATACGCAGTATTTT. Protein sequence: CASSRDDTQYF.

This chain joins TRBV7-8 and TRBJ2-1, with 7 bases identical to TRBD2. The CDR3 is made up of 16 amino acids. Trimming cost V 3 bases and J 9 bases; bases outside gene matches: 14. Germline lookup yields CDR1 SGHVS and CDR2 FQNEAQ. DNA of the CDR3: TGTGCCAGCAGCTTGTTCACGCCCGGGGGGTTAAGTGAGCAGTTCTTC. As protein: CASSLFTPGGLSEQFF.

The chain recombines TRBV10-3 with TRBJ1-6, with a tentative D call TRBD1 (5 bases). V lost 3 bases and J lost 5, with 8 bases in between. The CDR3 consists of 14 residues. Germline assignment: CDR1 ENHRY and CDR2 SYGVKD. The CDR3 DNA sequence: TGTGCCATCAGTGACAGGGTCGATAATTCACCCCTCCACTTT. This sequence encodes CAISDRVDNSPLHF.

This chain connects TRBV2 to TRBJ1-2; no clear D gene. Germline CDR1 reads SNHLY; CDR2 reads FYNNEI. The length of the CDR3 is 13 residues. V was cut by 7 bases and J by 2 bases, with 11 bases left in between. Here the CDR3 reads CASMMARNYGYTF. The CDR3 DNA sequence: TGTGCCAGCATGATGGCCAGGAACTATGGCTACACCTTC.

The J gene is TRBJ1-2, the V gene TRBV12-3 or TRBV12-4; no clear D. The CDR3 extends over 16 amino acids. V lost 3 bases to trimming and J lost 0 bases, with 14 bases between them. As DNA, the CDR3 is TGTGCCAGCAGTTTTTTTTCTCGGGTTTCTAACTATGGCTACACCTTC. This encodes CASSFFSRVSNYGYTF.

This sequence joins TRBV7-9 and TRBJ1-2; perhaps TRBD1 as D (6 bases). In germline, CDR1 is SEHNR, CDR2 FQNEAQ (reference sequence). There are 15 residues in the CDR3. Trimming took off 5 bases at V and 3 bases at J, with 16 bases between the two ends. DNA for the CDR3: TGTGCCAGCAGCCCCCCCCTTGGGGGCGACTATGGCTACACCTTC. It specifies CASSPPLGGDYGYTF.

The table lists this clonotype with a few counts. The rearrangement uses TRBV20-1 and TRBJ2-5, with TRBD2 identical over 11 bases. From germline, CDR1 is DFQATT and CDR2 SNEGSKA (reference sequence). Unmatched junction bases numbered 5, after V lost 3 bases and J lost 2 bases. The CDR3 is 15 residues long. The CDR3: CSASLAGGYQETQYF. As DNA, the CDR3 is TGCAGTGCTAGTCTAGCGGGGGGATATCAAGAGACCCAGTACTTC.